The 14 T cell receptor beta chains below come from one sample, sequenced in a study of early T cells in non-severe SARS-CoV-2 infection. In TCRdb, the 5' RACE reads were re-called with MiXCR into one record per CDR3 protein. The table has more than 55,000 distinct CDR3 sequences, around an eighth seen once. Sequences were obtained from whole blood. The receptors stem from an adult who was a healthcare worker with PCR-confirmed SARS-CoV-2 infection or an uninfected control (not recorded which).

In this sample, this clonotype turned up a few times. The chain joins TRBV19 to TRBJ2-1; D unresolved. With 8 bases removed from V and 0 bases from J, the gap between germline ends came to 8 bases. The CDR3 covers 13 residues. Looked up from germline, CDR1 is LNHDA and CDR2 is SQIVND (reference sequence). The CDR3 is CASLSSSYNEQFF. Here the CDR3 DNA reads TGTGCCAGTCTGTCTAGCTCCTACAATGAGCAGTTCTTC.

The chain carries TRBV6-5 and TRBJ1-1; 9 nucleotides line up with TRBD1. The CDR3 totals 16 residues. V trimming: 0 bases; J trimming: 0 bases; junction bases outside the gene matches: 2. Germline V CDR1 and CDR2: MNHEY, SVGAGI. The CDR3 coding sequence is TGTGCCAGCAGTTACTCCGGGACAGGGCTGAACACTGAAGCTTTCTTT. Amino acids: CASSYSGTGLNTEAFF.

This clonotype has ten or more counts. The chain links TRBV30 to TRBJ1-6; 12 bases agree with TRBD1. V trimming: 7 bases; J trimming: 8 bases; junction bases outside the gene matches: 9. Per the germline V gene, CDR1 is GTSNPN and CDR2 is SVGIG (reference sequence). This CDR3 has 15 amino acids. The CDR3 reads CASLGQGAIHSPLHF. DNA for the CDR3: TGTGCCTCCCTGGGACAGGGGGCAATTCATTCACCCCTCCACTTT.

This clonotype was counted between two and nine times. Relative to the germline gene, one junction end is altered; a read error may explain this. The rearrangement uses TRBV7-7 and TRBJ2-3; D possibly corresponds to TRBD1 (5 bases). The CDR3 has 15 amino acids. Germline V gene sequence: CDR1 SSHAT, CDR2 FNYEAQ (reference sequence). CDR3 sequence: CASSLAAGITDTQYF. In DNA form, the CDR3 reads TGTGCTAGCAGCTTAGCCGCAGGGATAACAGATACGCAGTATTTT.

This clonotype was counted between two and nine times. The chain joins TRBV6-1 to TRBJ2-2; 9 positions agree with TRBD2. The germline V gene has CDR1 MNHNS and CDR2 SASEGT. V trimming: 8 bases; J trimming: 4 bases; junction bases outside the gene matches: 11. The CDR3 loop spans 16 amino acids. The CDR3 DNA reads TGTGCCAGCCGAGAAATTAGCGGGGGAGGCACCGGGGAGCTGTTTTTT. Translated: CASREISGGGTGELFF.

In this sample, this clonotype turned up many times. The chain links TRBV7-9 to TRBJ2-3, with 10 bases identical to TRBD2. The CDR3 contains 15 residues. Germline assignment: CDR1 SEHNR and CDR2 FQNEAQ (reference sequence). Losses at the gene ends were 5 bases for V and 5 bases for J; bases not matched to a gene: 7. CDR3 region: CASSPLAGEVDTQYF. CDR3 coding DNA: TGTGCCAGCAGCCCGCTAGCGGGGGAGGTAGATACGCAGTATTTT.

This clonotype appeared a few times. This sequence joins TRBV5-1 and TRBJ1-1; TRBD1 is a possible D gene (5 bases). The CDR3 contains 14 residues. Between the trimmed V and J ends, which lost 7 bases and 5 bases, there was a span of 18 bases. Germline CDR1 and CDR2: SGHRS and YFSETQ. The CDR3 spells CASQQVGRGTEAFF. The CDR3 DNA reads TGCGCCAGCCAACAGGTGGGACGAGGGACTGAAGCTTTCTTT.

The chain employs TRBV12-3 or TRBV12-4 and TRBJ1-2; the match to TRBD1 covers 7 bases. Unmatched junction bases numbered 8, after V lost 4 bases and J lost 3 bases. The CDR3 is 15 residues long. The CDR3 sequence: CASSSRTGLHYGYTF. The CDR3 nucleotides are TGTGCCAGCAGTTCCAGGACAGGCCTCCACTATGGCTACACCTTC.

This clonotype was observed many times. This chain links TRBV29-1 with TRBJ2-5; D unresolved. The length of the CDR3 is 12 residues. The V and J ends lost 5 bases and 4 bases respectively, with 11 bases between them. Germline CDR1 and CDR2: SQVTM and ANQGSEA. CDR3: CSVQSGGETQYF. For the CDR3, the DNA is TGCAGCGTTCAGTCGGGCGGAGAGACCCAGTACTTC.

The table lists this clonotype with a few counts. The chain carries TRBV6-5 and TRBJ2-7; D remains unclear. Looked up from germline, CDR1 is MNHEY and CDR2 is SVGAGI. This CDR3 is built from 15 residues. The V gene lost 0 bases and the J gene lost 1 base, with 10 bases spanning the gap. CDR3 DNA sequence: TGTGCCAGCAGTTACTCGAGGATAACATCCTACGAGCAGTACTTC. Encoded protein: CASSYSRITSYEQYF.

This clonotype was seen only a few times. This chain connects TRBV7-6 to TRBJ2-3; a possible D gene is TRBD1 (6 bases). Per germline, CDR1 SGHVS and CDR2 FNYEAQ. The V end was cut by 2 bases, the J end by 2 bases, with 11 bases between. The CDR3 consists of 15 residues. CDR3 sequence: CASSLYGGNTDTQYF. The CDR3 DNA sequence: TGTGCCAGCAGCTTATATGGGGGCAACACAGATACGCAGTATTTT.

This chain links TRBV18 with TRBJ2-4; 13 bases map to TRBD2. Germline V lookup: CDR1 KGHSH, CDR2 LQKENI. This CDR3 region has 19 residues. The V and J ends lost 0 bases and 1 base, in that order; junction bases with no gene match: 6. The CDR3 bases are TGTGCCAGCTCACCACCTACTAGCGGGGGGGCCGTTGCCAAAAACATTCAGTACTTC. It translates to CASSPPTSGGAVAKNIQYF.

In nucleotides, the CDR3 is TGCGCCAGCAGCCAAGAGGCGGGGTGGGGCACAGATACGCAGTATTTT. This gives the protein CASSQEAGWGTDTQYF. The rearrangement links TRBV4-3 to TRBJ2-3; tentative D call: TRBD2 (6 bases). Trimming left V 0 bases short and J 1 base short, with 11 bases between. Germline V lookup: CDR1 LGHNA, CDR2 YSLEER. This CDR3 has 16 residues.

In its sample, this clonotype was seen a few times. This chain links TRBV6-6 with TRBJ1-2, with 8 bases identical to TRBD1. This CDR3 region has 16 residues. With 6 bases clipped from V and 4 bases from J, the junction kept 13 bases outside the gene matches. Germline CDR1 MNHNY, CDR2 SVGAGI (reference sequence). The CDR3 here is CASRPPSDRGSYGYTF. In nucleotides, the CDR3 is TGTGCCAGCAGGCCGCCCTCTGACAGGGGTTCCTATGGCTACACCTTC.